This record covers a single T cell receptor (beta chain). Its antigen is unidentified. The junction differs from germline at one of its ends, possibly a read error. The germline V gene has CDR1 MNHNY and CDR2 SVGAGI (reference sequence). The CDR3 runs to 17 residues. The sample originates from a study of tumor and adjacent non-tumor tissue in lung cancer. At the level of the study: There were 11 to 13 adenocarcinoma, a couple of squamous cell carcinoma and 1 small cell lung cancer cases. On average, productive TCRbeta reads reached a few million per sample. Patients were aged roughly 30 to 76, nine to eleven men and about 5 women, stage I to III. Notes on the study in general: Higher tumor TCR diversity was associated with shorter survival.

Three rounds of nested PCR, following a modified ARM-PCR protocol, produced the TCRbeta library. TCRdb passed the multiplex PCR reads through MiXCR, listing each CDR3 protein once. The sample contains fewer than 120,000 distinct CDR3 sequences, over 75% of which appear only once. The template was RNA from unsorted bulk tissue. The origin of this receptor is a man in his sixties or seventies with non-small cell lung cancer. The chain combines TRBV6-6 with TRBJ2-3; 10 bases line up with TRBD1. The sample was lung tumor tissue. CDR3 region: CANSYDPDRGRTDMQYF. CDR3 DNA sequence: TGTGCCAACAGTTACGATCCAGACAGGGGGCGCACAGATATGCAGTACTTT.